This TCR beta chain was captured in a study of T-cell reconstitution after alpha-beta-depleted transplantation in children. CDR1 is SGHRS, CDR2 YFSETQ, per germline. V lost 4 bases, J lost 5 bases, and 8 bases stayed unmatched. The CDR3 is 14 amino acids. For TCRbeta, the library was prepared with unique molecular identifiers. TCRdb re-derived calls from the PCR reads in MiXCR, one entry per CDR3 protein. This sample has more than 400,000 distinct CDR3 sequences, with over 10% found just once. This clonotype was observed a few times. The sequence was obtained from a female patient aged 2 to 10 who had a stem cell transplant for aplastic anemia, so the T cells may come from the graft donor. The V gene is TRBV5-1, the J gene TRBJ2-7, with 8 bases identical to TRBD2. The sample here was PBMCs, mostly from graft donor cells, taken 180 days after TCRalphabeta/CD19-depleted stem cell transplant. CDR3 coding DNA: TGCGCCAGCAGCCTGGGACTAGACCCCCACGAGCAGTACTTC. Its protein product is CASSLGLDPHEQYF. The variable domain in full, completed from reference TRBV5-1 and TRBJ2-7, reads KAGVTQTPRYLIKTRGQQVTLSCSPISGHRSVSWYQQTPGQGLQFLFEYFSETQRNKGNFPGRFSGRQFSNSRSEMNVSTLELGDSALYLCASSLGLDPHEQYFGPGTRLTVT.